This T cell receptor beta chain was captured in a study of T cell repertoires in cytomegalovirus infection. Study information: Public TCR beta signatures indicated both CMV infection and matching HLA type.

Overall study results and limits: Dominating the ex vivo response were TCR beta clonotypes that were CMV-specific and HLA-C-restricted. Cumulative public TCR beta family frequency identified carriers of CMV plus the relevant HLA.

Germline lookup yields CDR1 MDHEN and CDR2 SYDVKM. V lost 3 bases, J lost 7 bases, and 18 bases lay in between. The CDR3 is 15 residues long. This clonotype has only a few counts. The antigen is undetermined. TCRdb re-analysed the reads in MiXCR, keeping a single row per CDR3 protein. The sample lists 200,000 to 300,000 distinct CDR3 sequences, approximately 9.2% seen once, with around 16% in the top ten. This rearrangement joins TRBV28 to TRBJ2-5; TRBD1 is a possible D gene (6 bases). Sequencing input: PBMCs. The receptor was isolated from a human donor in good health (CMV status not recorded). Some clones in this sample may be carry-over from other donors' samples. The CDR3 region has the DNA TGTGCCAGCAGTTTTCGGACAGCCGCCCCTCGGACCCAGTACTTC. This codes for CASSFRTAAPRTQYF.